A single sample gave rise to the 18 T cell receptor beta chains below, sequenced in a study of T cells in Graves' hyperthyroidism and ophthalmopathy. The investigators amplified TCR beta CDR3 regions from RNA transcripts. The primer set for the first-round RT-PCR of the TCR CDR3 was HTBI. TCRdb independently ran MiXCR on the multiplex PCR reads; one entry per CDR3 protein. Of roughly 560,000 distinct CDR3 sequences listed, approximately 14% are singletons. The sequenced sample consisted of blood. The source of these receptors is a woman between 35 and 50 years old with Graves' ophthalmopathy.

This clonotype appeared many times. The chain's CDR3 is CASSTGDGRNTEAFF. The CDR3 nucleotides are TGTGCCAGCAGTACAGGGGACGGGCGCAACACTGAAGCTTTCTTT. The V and J genes are TRBV6-2 or TRBV6-3 and TRBJ1-1; 7 bases map to TRBD1. The CDR3 spans 15 residues. In germline, CDR1 is MNHEY, CDR2 SVGEGT. The trim removed 5 bases at V and 2 bases at J, leaving 8 bases unmatched.

This clonotype was seen repeatedly, ten times or more. Mismatch with germline at one junction end may stem from a read error. The chain couples TRBV27 to TRBJ2-3, with 8 positions matching TRBD1. The CDR3 is made up of 14 amino acids. Germline loops: CDR1 MNHEY, CDR2 SMNVEV (reference sequence). The chain's CDR3 is CASRVAGGTDMQYF. The DNA for the CDR3 is TGTGCCAGCAGAGTGGCAGGGGGCACAGATATGCAGTATTTT.

In its sample, this clonotype was seen many times. The chain uses TRBV20-1 and TRBJ1-5; no firm D call. This CDR3 is built from 13 residues. Germline V gives CDR1 DFQATT, CDR2 SNEGSKA (reference sequence). Deletions cut 0 bases from V and 7 bases from J, with 10 bases between. CDR3 sequence reads: CSAREDITQPQHF. CDR3 bases: TGCAGTGCTAGAGAGGATATCACCCAGCCCCAGCATTTT.

Ten or more counts support this clonotype. This chain joins TRBV28 and TRBJ2-4, with TRBD1 as a possible D gene (5 bases). The germline V and J ends were trimmed by 4 bases and 6 bases, with 13 bases remaining between them. Germline loops: CDR1 MDHEN, CDR2 SYDVKM. CDR3 size: 14 residues. Here the CDR3 DNA reads TGTGCCAGCAGTTCCGGTGGCAGGGTAAACATTCAGTACTTC. Its translation is CASSSGGRVNIQYF.

This clonotype was counted ten times or more. V usage is TRBV5-5 and J usage is TRBJ2-7; possible D gene TRBD2, 5 bases. CDR3 size: 17 residues. Trimming cost V 3 bases and J 4 bases, with 23 bases left between them. Germline V gene data show CDR1 as SGHKS and CDR2 as YYEKEE (reference sequence). CDR3 amino acids: CASSWANLADLPYEQYF. For the CDR3, the DNA is TGTGCCAGCAGCTGGGCTAATCTAGCCGACCTGCCTTACGAGCAGTACTTC.

This clonotype was found many times. This rearrangement joins TRBV20-1 to TRBJ2-7; 8 bases are a match to TRBD2. The J segment lost 3 bases and the V segment lost 6 bases, leaving 10 bases of the junction unmatched. CDR1 is DFQATT and CDR2 is SNEGSKA in the germline V gene (reference sequence). This CDR3 spans 14 amino acids. The CDR3 region has the DNA TGCAGTGCGTCCGGGACTAGGGAGTTCTACGAGCAGTACTTC. Amino acids: CSASGTREFYEQYF.

The chain recombines TRBV3-1 with TRBJ2-2, with D perhaps TRBD2 (6 bases). The V gene's germline CDR1 is LGHDT and CDR2 YNNKEL (reference sequence). The V gene lost 3 bases and the J gene lost 6 bases, with 14 bases spanning the gap. CDR3 length equals 15 residues. The CDR3 sequence is CASSQVSGVAGELFF. CDR3 sequence (DNA): TGTGCCAGCAGCCAGGTTAGCGGAGTAGCCGGGGAGCTGTTTTTT.

This clonotype was observed a handful of times. V and J are TRBV5-1 and TRBJ2-7; 7 bases are shared with TRBD2. Germline loops: CDR1 SGHRS, CDR2 YFSETQ. V shed 0 bases and J 3 bases; nucleotides not matched to a gene: 6. The CDR3 runs to 15 residues. The CDR3 loop is CASSLEPSGGYEQYF. CDR3 bases: TGCGCCAGCAGCTTGGAGCCTAGCGGAGGCTACGAGCAGTACTTC.

This clonotype has at least ten counts. This chain connects TRBV4-1 to TRBJ2-5; 7 nucleotides match TRBD2. The V gene end was trimmed by 1 base and the J gene end by 1 base; junction bases not matched to a gene: 6. In germline, CDR1 is MGHRA, CDR2 YSYEKL. The CDR3 sequence is 16 residues long. This CDR3 is CASSQGLAEIQETQYF. The CDR3 nucleotides are TGCGCCAGCAGCCAAGGGCTAGCGGAGATCCAAGAGACCCAGTACTTC.

This clonotype appeared many times. The genes are TRBV20-1 and TRBJ2-5; possibly TRBD1 or TRBD2 for D (5 bases each). Per the germline V gene, CDR1 is DFQATT and CDR2 is SNEGSKA (reference sequence). With 6 bases removed from V and 5 bases from J, the gap between germline ends came to 13 bases. This CDR3 has 12 amino acids. The CDR3 coding sequence is TGCAGTGCCAGGGACGGCCGGGAGACCCAGTACTTC. The encoded protein is CSARDGRETQYF.

This clonotype was seen at least ten times. The chain is built from TRBV6-5 and TRBJ1-1; D may be TRBD1 (6 bases). The ends were cut back, 2 bases at V and 4 bases at J, with 11 bases in the middle. Germline V CDR1 and CDR2: MNHEY, SVGAGI. This CDR3 has 14 residues. In nucleotides, the CDR3 is TGTGCCAGCAGTTACGGGAGAGGGGGCACTGAAGCTTTCTTT. Translation: CASSYGRGGTEAFF.

This clonotype was seen ten or more times. This rearrangement joins TRBV30 to TRBJ2-5; D is possibly TRBD2 (5 bases). The germline V gene encodes CDR1 GTSNPN and CDR2 SVGIG (reference sequence). V was trimmed by 4 bases and J by 3 bases, leaving 12 bases between them. The CDR3 length is 13 residues. DNA for the CDR3: TGTGCCTGGACGGGTGGTAGCGAAGAGACCCAGTACTTC. Translation: CAWTGGSEETQYF.

This clonotype has ten or more counts. The chain is built from TRBV11-2 and TRBJ2-5, with D possibly being TRBD2 (6 bases). Trimming removed 0 bases at V and 4 bases at J, with 21 bases between. CDR1 SGHAT and CDR2 FQNNGV come from the germline V gene. This CDR3 contains 18 residues. The DNA of the CDR3 is TGTGCCAGCAGCTTAGATGTGGCGGGAACCACTGGGGGAGAGACCCAGTACTTC. Translating gives CASSLDVAGTTGGETQYF.

This clonotype was counted ten times or more. The V gene is TRBV28, the J gene TRBJ2-7; D tentatively fits TRBD1 or TRBD2 (5 bases each). CDR1 and CDR2 from the germline V gene are MDHEN and SYDVKM. CDR3 length: 15 residues. Trimming removed 2 bases from V and 3 bases from J, with 14 bases in between. The CDR3: CASSLRGPRYYEQYF. In DNA form, the CDR3 reads TGTGCCAGCAGTTTAAGGGGACCACGTTACTACGAGCAGTACTTC.

The chain recombines TRBV6-1 with TRBJ1-5; tentatively, D is TRBD1 (5 bases). The CDR3 extends over 15 amino acids. Germline-derived CDR1 and CDR2 are MNHNS and SASEGT. Trimming removed 6 bases from V and 2 bases from J, with 14 bases in between. CDR3 residues: CASSRGTDRNQPQHF. The CDR3 DNA is TGTGCCAGCAGCCGAGGGACTGATCGCAATCAGCCCCAGCATTTT.

V usage is TRBV10-3 and J usage is TRBJ2-2, with 8 bases that match TRBD2. Per the germline V gene, CDR1 is ENHRY and CDR2 is SYGVKD. Trimming took 8 bases from V and 0 from J; bases not matched to a gene: 2. This CDR3 is built from 14 residues. CDR3 loop: CAIRSGANTGELFF. In DNA form, the CDR3 reads TGTGCCATCCGTAGCGGGGCGAACACCGGGGAGCTGTTTTTT.

In its sample, this clonotype was seen many times. This chain connects TRBV29-1 to TRBJ1-1; D possibly corresponds to TRBD1 (6 bases). Trimming left V 2 bases short and J 7 bases short, with 11 bases between. Germline values: CDR1 SQVTM, CDR2 ANQGSEA. This CDR3 has 12 amino acids. The CDR3 protein is CSVETGASEAFF. The DNA for the CDR3 is TGCAGCGTTGAAACGGGGGCGAGTGAAGCTTTCTTT.

This clonotype came up many times. The V call is TRBV28, the J call TRBJ2-7; D is undetermined. Trimming took 6 bases from V and 4 from J, leaving 25 bases between them. The V gene's germline CDR1 is MDHEN and CDR2 SYDVKM. The CDR3 sequence is 17 residues long. The CDR3 nucleotides read TGTGCCAGCAGCGAGCAGGTTGTCTCCCGAAAATCTTACGAGCAGTACTTC. It specifies CASSEQVVSRKSYEQYF.